This TCR beta chain was sequenced for a study of blood T cell repertoires in COVID-19. The overall study: Acute and convalescent COVID-19 samples came from the United States, Italy and Spain. In each case, the material was cDNA or gDNA derived from T cells, B-cell-depleted T cells, or PBMCs.

Germline CDR1 GTSNPN, CDR2 SVGIG (reference sequence). Trimming stripped 0 bases from V and 8 bases from J, with 7 bases between. The CDR3 has 12 residues. In the original workflow: Reference gene primer amplification yielded estimated nucleated cell counts. The assay was immunoSEQ multiplex PCR, and TCRdb's table has in-frame clones only and misses some. V, J and clone size derive from that table, while D and trimming were established from the DNA sequence. Counted here are approximately 320,000 clones, about nine tenths occurring once; the ten biggest clones make up approximately 9%. Material for sequencing was PBMCs or T cells enriched from blood (not recorded which). The TCR sequence derives from a woman under 30 who had recovered from COVID-19. The chain is built from TRBV30 and TRBJ1-4; D uncertain. CDR3 sequence: CAWSVLGEKLFF. The CDR3 region has the DNA TGTGCCTGGAGTGTACTAGGGGAAAAACTGTTTTTT.